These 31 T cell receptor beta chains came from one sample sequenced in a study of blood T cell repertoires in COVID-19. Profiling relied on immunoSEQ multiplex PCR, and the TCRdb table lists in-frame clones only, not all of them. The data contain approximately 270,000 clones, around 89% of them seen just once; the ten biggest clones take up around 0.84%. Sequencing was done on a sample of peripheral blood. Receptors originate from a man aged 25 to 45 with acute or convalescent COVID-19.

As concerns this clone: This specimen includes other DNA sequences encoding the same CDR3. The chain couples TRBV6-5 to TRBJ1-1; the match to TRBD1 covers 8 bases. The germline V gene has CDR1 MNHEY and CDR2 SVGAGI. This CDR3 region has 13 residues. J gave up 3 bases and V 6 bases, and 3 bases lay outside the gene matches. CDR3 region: CASRGQGDTEAFF. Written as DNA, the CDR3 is TGTGCCAGCAGAGGACAGGGAGACACTGAAGCTTTCTTT.

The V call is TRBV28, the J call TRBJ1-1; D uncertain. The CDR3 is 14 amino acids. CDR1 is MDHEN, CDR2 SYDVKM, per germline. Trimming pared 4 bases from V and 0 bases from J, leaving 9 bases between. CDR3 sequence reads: CASSSPRMNTEAFF. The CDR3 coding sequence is TGTGCCAGCAGTTCCCCGCGGATGAACACTGAAGCTTTCTTT.

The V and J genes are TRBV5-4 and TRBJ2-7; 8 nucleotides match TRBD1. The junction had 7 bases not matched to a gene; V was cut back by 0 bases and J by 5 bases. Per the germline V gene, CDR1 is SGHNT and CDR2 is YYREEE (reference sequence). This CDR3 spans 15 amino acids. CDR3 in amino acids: CASSLVYQGANEQYF. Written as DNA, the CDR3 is TGTGCCAGCAGCTTGGTTTATCAGGGGGCGAACGAGCAGTACTTC.

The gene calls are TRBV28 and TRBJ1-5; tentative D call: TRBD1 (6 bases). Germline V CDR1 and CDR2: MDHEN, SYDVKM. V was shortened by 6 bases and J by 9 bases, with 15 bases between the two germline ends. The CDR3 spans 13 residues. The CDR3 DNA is TGTGCCAGCAGCCCGGACAGCCTAAGGCCCCAGCATTTT. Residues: CASSPDSLRPQHF.

As DNA, the CDR3 is TGTGCCTGGAGTGTAATGTCAGGGTACACCGGGGAGCTGTTTTTT. Translation: CAWSVMSGYTGELFF. V is TRBV30 and J is TRBJ2-2, with TRBD1 as a possible D gene (5 bases). From germline, CDR1 is GTSNPN and CDR2 SVGIG (reference sequence). Trimming removed 0 bases from V and 3 bases from J, with 11 bases in between. The CDR3 length is 15 residues.

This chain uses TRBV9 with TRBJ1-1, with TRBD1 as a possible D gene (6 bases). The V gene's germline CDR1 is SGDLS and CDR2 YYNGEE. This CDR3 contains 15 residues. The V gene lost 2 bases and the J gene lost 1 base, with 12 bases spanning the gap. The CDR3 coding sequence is TGTGCCAGCAGCGTGGGGGGGACACCGAACACTGAAGCTTTCTTT. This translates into CASSVGGTPNTEAFF. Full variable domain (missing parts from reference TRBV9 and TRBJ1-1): DSGVTQTPKHLITATGQRVTLRCSPRSGDLSVYWYQQSLDQGLQFLIQYYNGEERAKGNILERFSAQQFPDLHSELNLSSLELGDSALYFCASSVGGTPNTEAFFGQGTRLTVV.

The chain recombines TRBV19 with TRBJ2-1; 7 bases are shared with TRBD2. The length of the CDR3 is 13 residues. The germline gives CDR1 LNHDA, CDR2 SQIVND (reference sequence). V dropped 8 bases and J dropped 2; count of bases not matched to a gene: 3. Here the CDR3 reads CASSGLAYNEQFF. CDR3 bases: TGTGCCAGTTCAGGACTAGCCTACAATGAGCAGTTCTTC. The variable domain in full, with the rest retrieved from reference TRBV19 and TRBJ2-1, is DGGITQSPKYLFRKEGQNVTLSCEQNLNHDAMYWYRQDPGQGLRLIYYSQIVNDFQKGDIAEGYSVSREKKESFPLTVTSAQKNPTAFYLCASSGLAYNEQFFGPGTRLTVL.

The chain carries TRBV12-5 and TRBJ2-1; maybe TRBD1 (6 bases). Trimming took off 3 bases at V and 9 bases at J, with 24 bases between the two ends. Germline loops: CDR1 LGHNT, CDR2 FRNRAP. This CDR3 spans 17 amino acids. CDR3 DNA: TGTGCTAGTGGTTTTACCCGGGACACGGGGCTTCGGAGTGAGCAGTTCTTC. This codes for CASGFTRDTGLRSEQFF.

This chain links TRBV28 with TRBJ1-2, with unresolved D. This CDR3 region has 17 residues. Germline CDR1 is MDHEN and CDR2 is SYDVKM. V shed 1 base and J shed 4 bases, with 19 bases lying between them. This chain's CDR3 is CASSLSPSFGPFYGYTF. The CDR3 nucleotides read TGTGCCAGCAGTTTATCCCCCTCTTTTGGGCCTTTCTATGGCTACACCTTC.

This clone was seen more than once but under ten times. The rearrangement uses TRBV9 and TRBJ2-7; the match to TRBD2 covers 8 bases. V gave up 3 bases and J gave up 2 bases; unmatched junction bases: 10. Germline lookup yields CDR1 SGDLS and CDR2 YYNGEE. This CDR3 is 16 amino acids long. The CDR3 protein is CASSAGWGTSAYEQYF. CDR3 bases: TGTGCCAGCAGCGCGGGGTGGGGGACTAGTGCCTACGAGCAGTACTTC.

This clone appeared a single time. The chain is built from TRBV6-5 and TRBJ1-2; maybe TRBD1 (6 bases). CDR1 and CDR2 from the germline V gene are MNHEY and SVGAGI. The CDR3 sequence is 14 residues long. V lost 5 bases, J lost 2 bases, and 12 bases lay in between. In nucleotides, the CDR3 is TGTGCCAGCAGTAAGGGGGAATTAAACTATGGCTACACCTTC. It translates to CASSKGELNYGYTF.

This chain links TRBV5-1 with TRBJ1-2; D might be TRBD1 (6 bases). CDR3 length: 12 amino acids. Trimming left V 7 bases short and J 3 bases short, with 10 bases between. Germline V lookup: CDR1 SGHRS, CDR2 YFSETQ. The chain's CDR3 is CASQGSHYGYTF. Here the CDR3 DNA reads TGCGCCAGCCAGGGGTCCCACTATGGCTACACCTTC.

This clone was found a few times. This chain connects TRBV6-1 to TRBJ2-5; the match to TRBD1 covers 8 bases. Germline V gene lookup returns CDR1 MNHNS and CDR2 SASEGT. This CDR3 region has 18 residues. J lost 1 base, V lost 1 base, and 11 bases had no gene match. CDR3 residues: CASSEEGPFRGLQETQYF. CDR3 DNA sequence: TGTGCCAGCAGTGAAGAGGGGCCCTTCAGGGGGCTCCAAGAGACCCAGTACTTC.

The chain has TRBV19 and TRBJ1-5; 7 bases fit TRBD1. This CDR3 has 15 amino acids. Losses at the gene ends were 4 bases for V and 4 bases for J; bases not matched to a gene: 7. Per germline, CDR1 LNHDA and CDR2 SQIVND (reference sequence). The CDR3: CASSTSGQLNQPQHF. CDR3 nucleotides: TGTGCCAGTAGTACCTCGGGACAGCTAAATCAGCCCCAGCATTTT.

As DNA, the CDR3 is TGTGCCAGCAGCTGGACTAGCGCGGGAAGCACAGATACGCAGTATTTT. Its protein product is CASSWTSAGSTDTQYF. This chain joins TRBV2 and TRBJ2-3, with 9 nucleotides matching TRBD2. The CDR3 runs 16 residues. The V gene's germline CDR1 is SNHLY and CDR2 FYNNEI. V gave up 6 bases and J gave up 0 bases; unmatched junction bases: 7.

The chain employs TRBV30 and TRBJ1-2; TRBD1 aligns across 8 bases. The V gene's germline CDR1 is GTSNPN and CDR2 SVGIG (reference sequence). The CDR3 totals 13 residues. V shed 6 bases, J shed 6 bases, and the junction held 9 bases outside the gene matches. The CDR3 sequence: CACGRGRVDGYTF. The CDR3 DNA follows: TGTGCCTGCGGCAGGGGGCGGGTCGATGGCTACACCTTC.

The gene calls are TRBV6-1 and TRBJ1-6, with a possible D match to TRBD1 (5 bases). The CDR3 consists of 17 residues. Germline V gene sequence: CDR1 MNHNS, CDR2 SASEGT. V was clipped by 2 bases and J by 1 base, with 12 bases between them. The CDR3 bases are TGTGCCAGCAGTGAATTGGGGGGACGATCCTATAATTCACCCCTCCACTTT. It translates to CASSELGGRSYNSPLHF.

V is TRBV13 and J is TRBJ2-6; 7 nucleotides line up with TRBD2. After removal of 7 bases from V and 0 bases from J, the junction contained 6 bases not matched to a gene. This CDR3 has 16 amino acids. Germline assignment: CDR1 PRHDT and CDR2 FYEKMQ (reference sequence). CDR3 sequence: CASTGGGNSGANVLTF. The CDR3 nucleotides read TGTGCCAGCACCGGGGGAGGGAACTCTGGGGCCAACGTCCTGACTTTC.

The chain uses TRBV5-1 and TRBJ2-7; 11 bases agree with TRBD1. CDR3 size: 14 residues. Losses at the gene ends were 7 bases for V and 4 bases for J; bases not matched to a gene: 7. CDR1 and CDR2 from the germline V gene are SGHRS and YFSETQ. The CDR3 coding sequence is TGCGCCAGCCGGGAGGGGACAGGGGGGTACGAGCAGTACTTC. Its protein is CASREGTGGYEQYF. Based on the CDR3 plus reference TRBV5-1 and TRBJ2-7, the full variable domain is KAGVTQTPRYLIKTRGQQVTLSCSPISGHRSVSWYQQTPGQGLQFLFEYFSETQRNKGNFPGRFSGRQFSNSRSEMNVSTLELGDSALYLCASREGTGGYEQYFGPGTRLTVT.

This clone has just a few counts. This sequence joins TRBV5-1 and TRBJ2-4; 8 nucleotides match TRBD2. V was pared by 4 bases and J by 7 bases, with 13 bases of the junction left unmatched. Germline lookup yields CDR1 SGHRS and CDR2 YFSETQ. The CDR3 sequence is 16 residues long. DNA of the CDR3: TGCGCCAGCAGCCCAAGTTTGGCAAGCGGGAGTAACATTCAGTACTTC. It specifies CASSPSLASGSNIQYF.

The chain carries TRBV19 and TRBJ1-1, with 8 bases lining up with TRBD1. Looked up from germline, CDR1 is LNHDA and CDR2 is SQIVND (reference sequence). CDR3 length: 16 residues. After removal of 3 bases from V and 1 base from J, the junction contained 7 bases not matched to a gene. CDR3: CASSIPTGVGNTEAFF. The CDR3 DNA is TGTGCCAGTAGTATCCCGACAGGGGTAGGGAACACTGAAGCTTTCTTT.

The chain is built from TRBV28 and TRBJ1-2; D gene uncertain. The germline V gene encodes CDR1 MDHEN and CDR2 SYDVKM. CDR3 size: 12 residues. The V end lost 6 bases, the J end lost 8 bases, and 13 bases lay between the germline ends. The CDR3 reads CASRLEVLGYTF. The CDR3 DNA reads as TGTGCCAGCAGACTAGAGGTTTTAGGCTACACCTTC.

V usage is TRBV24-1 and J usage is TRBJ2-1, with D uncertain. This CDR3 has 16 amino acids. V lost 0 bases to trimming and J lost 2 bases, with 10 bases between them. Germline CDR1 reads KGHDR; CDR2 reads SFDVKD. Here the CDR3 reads CATSDLPRPPYNEQFF. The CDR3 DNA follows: TGTGCCACCAGTGATTTGCCCAGGCCCCCCTACAATGAGCAGTTCTTC.

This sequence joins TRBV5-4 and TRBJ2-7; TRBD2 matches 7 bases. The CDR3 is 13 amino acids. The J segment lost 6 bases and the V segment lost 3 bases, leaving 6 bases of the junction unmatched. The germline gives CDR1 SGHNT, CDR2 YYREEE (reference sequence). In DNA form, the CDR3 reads TGTGCCAGCAGCTCCCGTAGGGAGGGCGAGCAGTACTTC. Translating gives CASSSRREGEQYF.

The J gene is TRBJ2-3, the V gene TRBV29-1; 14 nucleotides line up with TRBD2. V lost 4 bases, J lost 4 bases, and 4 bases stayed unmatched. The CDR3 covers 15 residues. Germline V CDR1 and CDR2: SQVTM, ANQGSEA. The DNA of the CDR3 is TGCAGCGTTGGACTAGCGGGAGGGCCAGCAGATACGCAGTATTTT. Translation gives CSVGLAGGPADTQYF.

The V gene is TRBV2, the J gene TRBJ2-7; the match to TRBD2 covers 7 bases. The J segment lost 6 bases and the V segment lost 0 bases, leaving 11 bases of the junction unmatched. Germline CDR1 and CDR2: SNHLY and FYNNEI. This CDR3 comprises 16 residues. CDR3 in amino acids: CASSEAVAGVMCEQYF. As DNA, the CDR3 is TGTGCCAGCAGTGAAGCTGTGGCGGGGGTCATGTGCGAGCAGTACTTC.

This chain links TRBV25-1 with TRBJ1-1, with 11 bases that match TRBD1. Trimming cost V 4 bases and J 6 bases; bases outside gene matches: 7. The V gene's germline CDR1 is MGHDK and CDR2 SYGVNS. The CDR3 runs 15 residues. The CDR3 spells CASSAPGQGASEAFF. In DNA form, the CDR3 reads TGTGCCAGCAGTGCACCAGGACAGGGGGCATCTGAAGCTTTCTTT.

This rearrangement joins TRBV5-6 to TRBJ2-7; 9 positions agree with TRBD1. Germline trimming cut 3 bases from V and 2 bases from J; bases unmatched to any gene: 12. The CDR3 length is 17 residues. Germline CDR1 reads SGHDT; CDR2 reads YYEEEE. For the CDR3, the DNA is TGTGCCAGCAGCTCCCTCGTTCGGGGACAGGGCCCCTACGAGCAGTACTTC. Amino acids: CASSSLVRGQGPYEQYF.

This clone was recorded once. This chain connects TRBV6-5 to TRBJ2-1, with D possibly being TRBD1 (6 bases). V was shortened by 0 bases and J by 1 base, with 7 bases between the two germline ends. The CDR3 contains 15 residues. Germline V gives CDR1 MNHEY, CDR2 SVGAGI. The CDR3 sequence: CASSYSTGSYNEQFF. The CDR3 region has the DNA TGTGCCAGCAGTTACTCAACAGGGTCCTACAATGAGCAGTTCTTC.

The DNA for the CDR3 is TGTGCCAGCAGAATCACGTTATTAAGGGGTATCAGGACCCAGCATTTT. It yields the protein CASRITLLRGIRTQHF. The chain combines TRBV28 with TRBJ1-5; D perhaps matches TRBD1 (5 bases). V dropped 6 bases and J dropped 11 bases, with 26 bases sitting between them. The CDR3 runs 16 residues. Germline V gene data show CDR1 as MDHEN and CDR2 as SYDVKM.

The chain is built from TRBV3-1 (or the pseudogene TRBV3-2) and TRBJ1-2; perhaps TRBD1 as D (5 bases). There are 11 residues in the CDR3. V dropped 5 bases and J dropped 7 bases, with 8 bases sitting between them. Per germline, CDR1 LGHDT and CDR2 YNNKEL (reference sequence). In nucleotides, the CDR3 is TGTGCCAGCAGCGGCGGGACTGGCTACACCTTC. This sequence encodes CASSGGTGYTF.